This T cell receptor beta chain emerged from a study of cytomegalovirus exposure and HLA in healthy donors. Study-wide results and limits: Using the classifier, cytomegalovirus status was reportedly diagnosed with high specificity and sensitivity. Looking again later, the authors saw that most CMV-associated TCR beta chains seemed HLA-restricted. Later analysis identified several of the most significant clusters that appeared linked to common viral pathogens.

This clone is medium-sized within its sample. What it recognizes is unknown. The PCR was carried out with 60 Vbeta primers and 13 Jbeta primers. Profiled with immunoSEQ multiplex PCR; TCRdb holds only in-frame clones, not every one. The sample contains under 150,000 clones, around 77% of which appear only once. Trimming removed 5 bases from V and 4 bases from J; junction bases left unmatched: 4. Germline loops: CDR1 LNHDA, CDR2 SQIVND (reference sequence). The CDR3 is 15 amino acids. The rearrangement uses TRBV19 and TRBJ1-6; 8 bases match TRBD1. The sequence was obtained from a woman aged 30 to 39 in good health and CMV-seropositive. The sample was PBMCs. For the CDR3, the DNA is TGTGCCAGTAGTTCGGGACAGGATTATAATTCACCCCTCCACTTT. Its protein is CASSSGQDYNSPLHF.